Below, 8 T cell receptor beta chains from the same sample are listed, as sequenced in a study of T cells in Graves' hyperthyroidism and ophthalmopathy. TCR beta CDR3 sequences were amplified from RNA transcripts. TCR CDR3 regions were first amplified by RT-PCR with HTBI primers. TCRdb used MiXCR to reprocess the multiplex PCR reads, holding one entry per CDR3 protein. The repertoire holds about 250,000 distinct CDR3 sequences, 15% seen once, with 30% to 35% in the top ten. Sequenced: blood. The receptors stem from a woman between 50 and 59 years old with Graves' hyperthyroidism that later progressed to Graves' ophthalmopathy.

This clonotype was seen ten or more times. The chain joins TRBV12-5 to TRBJ2-2; maybe TRBD1 (6 bases). Between the trimmed V and J ends, which lost 6 bases and 3 bases, there was a span of 11 bases. This CDR3 contains 14 residues. Germline values: CDR1 LGHNT, CDR2 FRNRAP. The CDR3 DNA sequence: TGTGCTAGTGGCCAGGGGTACGACACCGGGGAGCTGTTTTTT. Translated: CASGQGYDTGELFF.

This clonotype was observed many times. The chain uses TRBV12-3 or TRBV12-4 and TRBJ2-1; D is ambiguous. The CDR3 consists of 16 residues. Trimming took 4 bases from V and 0 from J, leaving 13 bases between them. CDR3 loop: CASSSRVSSSYNEQFF. The CDR3 DNA reads as TGTGCCAGCAGTTCTCGGGTCTCTAGCTCCTACAATGAGCAGTTCTTC.

This clonotype has a handful of counts. V usage is TRBV6-1 and J usage is TRBJ2-7; 7 nucleotides line up with TRBD2. This CDR3 is 15 amino acids long. V was clipped by 5 bases and J by 1 base; unmatched bases: 8. From germline, CDR1 is MNHNS and CDR2 SASEGT. This CDR3 is CASSSGGSVSYEQYF. The CDR3 nucleotides are TGTGCCAGCAGTTCGGGCGGGAGCGTTTCCTACGAGCAGTACTTC.

This clonotype occurred a few times. V and J are TRBV6-6 and TRBJ1-4; tentatively, D is TRBD1 (6 bases). This CDR3 region has 15 residues. From germline, CDR1 is MNHNY and CDR2 SVGAGI (reference sequence). V lost 2 bases to trimming and J lost 5 bases, with 12 bases between them. The CDR3 sequence: CASSYVGGRNEKLFF. CDR3 bases: TGTGCCAGCAGTTACGTTGGGGGCCGAAATGAAAAACTGTTTTTT.

The chain uses TRBV6-1 and TRBJ2-3; D is perhaps TRBD2 (6 bases). The CDR3 is 14 residues long. V gave up 5 bases and J gave up 2 bases, with 11 bases separating them. CDR1 is MNHNS, CDR2 SASEGT, per germline. The CDR3 DNA reads TGTGCCAGCAGTAAGGGCGGGATCACAGATACGCAGTATTTT. Translating it yields CASSKGGITDTQYF.

This clonotype was seen repeatedly, ten times or more. The genes are TRBV7-9 and TRBJ2-1; 8 nucleotides agree with TRBD1. From germline, CDR1 is SEHNR and CDR2 FQNEAQ (reference sequence). This CDR3 region has 17 residues. V gave up 4 bases and J gave up 13 bases; unmatched junction bases: 21. Here the CDR3 reads CASSYLTGGPGVSRQFF. The CDR3 DNA reads TGTGCCAGCAGCTATCTAACAGGGGGGCCTGGGGTGAGCCGCCAGTTCTTC.

The J gene is TRBJ2-1, the V gene TRBV14; the D is unclear. The CDR3 covers 9 residues. V lost 4 bases and J lost 14, with 6 bases in between. Germline loops: CDR1 SGHDN, CDR2 FVKESK. In DNA, the CDR3 is TGTGCCAGCAGCCCCCCAAAGTTCTTC. Translation: CASSPPKFF.

Turning to this clonotype: A much more abundant neighbour one base away suggests this may be a read error. The J gene is TRBJ2-5, the V gene TRBV25-1; TRBD2 aligns across 7 bases. After removal of 4 bases from V and 7 bases from J, the junction contained 9 bases not matched to a gene. Germline CDR1 reads MGHDK; CDR2 reads SYGVNS. This CDR3 has 14 amino acids. The CDR3 loop reads CASSGYGGGTTQYF. The CDR3 region has the DNA TGTGCCAGCAGTGGATATGGGGGAGGGACGACCCAGTACTTC.